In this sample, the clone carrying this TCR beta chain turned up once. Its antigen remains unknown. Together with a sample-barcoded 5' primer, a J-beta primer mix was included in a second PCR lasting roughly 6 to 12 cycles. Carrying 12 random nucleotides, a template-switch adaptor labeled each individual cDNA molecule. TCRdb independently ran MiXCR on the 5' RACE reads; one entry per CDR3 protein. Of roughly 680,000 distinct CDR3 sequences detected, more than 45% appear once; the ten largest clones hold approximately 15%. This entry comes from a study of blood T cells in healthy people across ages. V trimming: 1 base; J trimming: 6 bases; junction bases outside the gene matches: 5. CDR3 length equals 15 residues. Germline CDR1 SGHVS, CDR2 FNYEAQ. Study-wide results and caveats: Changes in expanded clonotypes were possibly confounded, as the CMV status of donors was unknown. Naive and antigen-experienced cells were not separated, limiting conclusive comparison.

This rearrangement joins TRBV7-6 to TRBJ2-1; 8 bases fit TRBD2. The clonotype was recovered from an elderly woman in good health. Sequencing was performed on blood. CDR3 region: CASSLEAGGGNEQFF. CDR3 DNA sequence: TGTGCCAGCAGCTTAGAGGCGGGAGGCGGCAATGAGCAGTTCTTC.